The rows below give T cell receptor beta chains drawn from one sample of a study of vaccination effects on CD4 cells after COVID-19. Their cognate antigens are unknown. TCRdb's table, derived via immunoSEQ multiplex PCR, lists solely in-frame clones and lacks some. Among about 73,000 clones listed, roughly 74% were seen once. The material was CD4+ T cells from PBMCs cultured with HCoV-NL63 spike peptides, obtained before COVID-19 vaccination. These receptors originate from a human donor who received a COVID-19 vaccine. Both conserved end residues are part of each CDR3. Fields, in order: V gene, clone size, D gene, J gene, CDR3 DNA, CDR3 protein. The D gene is left open where the match is weak. Some rows have no size entry. The others give once, few or many, or a class for an expanded clone.

V: TRBV5-1
size: -
D: TRBD2
J: TRBJ2-5
DNA: TGCGCCAGCAGCCGACTAGCGACGAGACAAGAGACCCAGTACTTC
CDR3: CASSRLATRQETQYF

V: TRBV6-1
size: -
D: -
J: TRBJ2-4
DNA: TGTGCCAGCAGTGAACCGCGGAAGTTAGCCGGGTACATTCAGTACTTC
CDR3: CASSEPRKLAGYIQYF

V: TRBV7-3
size: few
D: -
J: TRBJ1-1
DNA: TGTGCCAGCAGCTCAACGGTGAACACTGAAGCTTTCTTT
CDR3: CASSSTVNTEAFF

V: TRBV5-4
size: few
D: -
J: TRBJ1-2
DNA: TGTGCCAGCAGGAGGGACTCTTGGAGTTCTGGCTACACCTTC
CDR3: CASRRDSWSSGYTF

V: TRBV3-1/TRBV3-2
size: -
D: -
J: TRBJ2-2
DNA: TGTGCCAGCAGGGACACGAACACCGGGGAGCTGTTTTTT
CDR3: CASRDTNTGELFF

V: TRBV7-7
size: once
D: TRBD1
J: TRBJ2-2
DNA: TGTGCCAGCAGCCTACAGGGGGCCTTCGGGGAGCTGTTTTTT
CDR3: CASSLQGAFGELFF

V: TRBV6-2/TRBV6-3
size: -
D: TRBD1
J: TRBJ2-3
DNA: TGTGCCAGCAGTACCCGGGACAGGGGGGCAGATACGCAGTATTTT
CDR3: CASSTRDRGADTQYF

V: TRBV5-1
size: -
D: -
J: TRBJ1-2
DNA: TGCGCCAGCAGCTCCGACAGTATCTATGGCTACACCTTC
CDR3: CASSSDSIYGYTF

V: TRBV5-4
size: -
D: TRBD1
J: TRBJ2-2
DNA: TGTGCCAGCAGCTTGGGGGACAGGGAAGCCGGGGAGCTGTTTTTT
CDR3: CASSLGDREAGELFF

V: TRBV15
size: -
D: TRBD1
J: TRBJ2-6
DNA: TGTGCCACCAGCAGGCCGGGACAGCGAACCTCTGGGGCCAACGTCCTGACTTTC
CDR3: CATSRPGQRTSGANVLTF

V: TRBV3-1/TRBV3-2
size: once
D: -
J: TRBJ1-1
DNA: TGTGCCAGCAGCCCCGATCGCAGGACTAAAGCTTTCTTT
CDR3: CASSPDRRTKAFF

V: TRBV5-1
size: -
D: -
J: TRBJ1-4
DNA: TGCGCCAGCAGCTTGGACCATGAAAAACTGTTTTTT
CDR3: CASSLDHEKLFF

V: TRBV6-6
size: -
D: -
J: TRBJ1-1
DNA: TGTGCCAGCGGGGGTAACAGGGTCCGGACTGAAGCTTTCTTT
CDR3: CASGGNRVRTEAFF

V: TRBV11-2
size: -
D: TRBD2
J: TRBJ2-5
DNA: TGTGCCAGCCGAAAGGGCGGGGGAGAGACCCAGTACTTC
CDR3: CASRKGGGETQYF

V: TRBV5-1
size: -
D: TRBD1
J: TRBJ1-4
DNA: TGCGCCAGCGGTTTAAGAACAGGGGCAGAAAAACTGTTTTTT
CDR3: CASGLRTGAEKLFF

V: TRBV3-1/TRBV3-2
size: -
D: -
J: TRBJ1-5
DNA: TGTGCCAGCAGCCAAGGGGTAGGGGCAAATCAGCCCCAGCATTTT
CDR3: CASSQGVGANQPQHF

V: TRBV5-4
size: -
D: -
J: TRBJ1-5
DNA: TGTGCCAGCAGCTTGGAAGGGGTTAATCAGCCCCAGCATTTT
CDR3: CASSLEGVNQPQHF

V: TRBV6-5
size: -
D: -
J: TRBJ1-2
DNA: TGTGCCAGCCTGGGGGGGCTGGATAGCTATGGCTACACCTTC
CDR3: CASLGGLDSYGYTF

V: TRBV27
size: -
D: TRBD1
J: TRBJ1-1
DNA: TGTGCCAGCAGCCCCACGGACAGGGGGCTGGAAGCTTTCTTT
CDR3: CASSPTDRGLEAFF